This TCR beta chain was recovered during a study of CD8+CD57+ T cells in acquired aplastic anemia. Study as a whole: Sorting CD4+ and CD8+ cells gave DNA averaging approximately 3 ug. Whole-study findings and limits: No significant patient-versus-control difference appeared in CD8+ Simpson's diversity. Comparison of patients with controls identified some 29 shared CD8+ CDR3 sequences.

Germline trimming cut 4 bases from V and 2 bases from J; bases unmatched to any gene: 3. This CDR3 has 14 amino acids. Germline V gene sequence: CDR1 MNHNS, CDR2 SASEGT. TCR beta VDJ combinations and CDR3 sequences were profiled from genomic DNA. Via MiXCR, TCRdb re-called the reads, giving one row per CDR3 protein. Of 200,000 or so distinct CDR3 sequences in the sample, around 66% were seen once. This clonotype was detected many times. As yet, its antigen is unknown. Sequenced: sorted CD4+, CD8+, or CD8+CD57+ T cells (not recorded which) from PBMCs. The chain combines TRBV6-1 with TRBJ2-7, with TRBD2 matching over 9 bases. This TCR was sampled from a human donor with severe aplastic anemia or a healthy control (not recorded which). CDR3 nucleotide sequence: TGTGCCAGCAGTGCTGTAGCGGGGGCCTACGAGCAGTACTTC. Amino acid sequence: CASSAVAGAYEQYF.